The 16 T cell receptor beta chains below come from one sample, sequenced in a study of early T cells in non-severe SARS-CoV-2 infection. TCRdb reprocessed the 5' RACE reads with MiXCR, giving one entry per CDR3 protein. The data hold 65,000 to 95,000 distinct CDR3 sequences, with around 12% observed a single time. The sequencing used whole blood, collected at baseline. The receptor set was obtained from an adult who was a healthcare worker with PCR-confirmed SARS-CoV-2 infection or an uninfected control (not recorded which). The donor label of this sample is uncertain.

The chain has TRBV7-6 and TRBJ1-5, with unresolved D. V was cut by 0 bases and J by 6 bases, with 6 bases left in between. Germline assignment: CDR1 SGHVS and CDR2 FNYEAQ. This CDR3 is built from 13 residues. CDR3 region: CASSLAYTQPQHF. The CDR3 nucleotides read TGTGCCAGCAGCTTAGCGTACACTCAGCCCCAGCATTTT.

This clonotype was counted a few times. The CDR3 protein is CASSPREGGNEQFF. DNA for the CDR3: TGTGCCAGCAGTCCCCGGGAGGGCGGGAATGAGCAGTTCTTC. This chain links TRBV12-3 or TRBV12-4 with TRBJ2-1; 8 positions match TRBD2. Trimming cost V 5 bases and J 7 bases; bases outside gene matches: 7. The CDR3 loop spans 14 amino acids.

The V and J genes are TRBV7-9 and TRBJ2-7; 11 nucleotides agree with TRBD2. V lost 8 bases and J lost 5; bases outside the gene matches: 5. The V gene's germline CDR1 is SEHNR and CDR2 FQNEAQ (reference sequence). This CDR3 has 13 amino acids. CDR3 amino acids: CASEGLAEDEQYF. The CDR3 region has the DNA TGTGCCAGCGAGGGACTAGCGGAGGACGAGCAGTACTTC.

The chain links TRBV7-9 to TRBJ1-5; no clear D gene. The CDR3 runs to 15 residues. Trimming removed 4 bases from V and 7 bases from J, with 17 bases in between. Germline V gene sequence: CDR1 SEHNR, CDR2 FQNEAQ (reference sequence). The CDR3 loop is CASSSIDGLGQPQHF. The CDR3 region has the DNA TGTGCCAGCAGCTCGATCGACGGGCTCGGCCAGCCCCAGCATTTT.

The chain couples TRBV19 to TRBJ2-1, with 7 positions matching TRBD1. Germline assignment: CDR1 LNHDA and CDR2 SQIVND (reference sequence). The CDR3 runs to 14 residues. After removal of 2 bases from V and 9 bases from J, the junction contained 7 bases not matched to a gene. CDR3 protein: CASSITGAGTEQFF. The DNA for the CDR3 is TGTGCCAGTAGTATAACAGGGGCCGGGACTGAGCAGTTCTTC.

This sequence joins TRBV4-2 and TRBJ2-3, with 14 bases fitting TRBD2. The CDR3 has 17 amino acids. V was clipped by 0 bases and J by 4 bases; unmatched bases: 3. Germline-derived CDR1 and CDR2 are LGHNA and YNFKEQ. The CDR3 DNA follows: TGTGCCAGCAGCCAAGATGGACTAGCGGGAGGTGCAGATACGCAGTATTTT. Translated: CASSQDGLAGGADTQYF.

The genes are TRBV6-6 and TRBJ2-1; TRBD2 matches 11 bases. CDR1 is MNHNY, CDR2 SVGAGI, per germline (reference sequence). V lost 9 bases and J lost 9; bases outside the gene matches: 10. This CDR3 spans 14 amino acids. The CDR3 region is CASCPQLAGGEQFF. In DNA form, the CDR3 reads TGTGCCAGTTGCCCCCAGCTAGCGGGGGGTGAGCAGTTCTTC.

The rearrangement links TRBV5-4 to TRBJ1-2, with D possibly being TRBD1 (5 bases). Germline assignment: CDR1 SGHNT and CDR2 YYREEE (reference sequence). This CDR3 contains 16 residues. Trimming took off 4 bases at V and 3 bases at J, with 19 bases between the two ends. CDR3 nucleotide sequence: TGTGCCAGCAGCCCTCTGGCAAACCAGGGTGACTATGGCTACACCTTC. It codes for CASSPLANQGDYGYTF.

V and J are TRBV10-3 and TRBJ2-3, with D tentatively TRBD2 (6 bases). The CDR3 sequence is 15 residues long. Germline lookup yields CDR1 ENHRY and CDR2 SYGVKD. The V and J ends lost 4 bases and 4 bases respectively, with 15 bases between them. The CDR3 region is CAISGLVGSPDTQYF. Written as DNA, the CDR3 is TGTGCCATCAGTGGACTAGTGGGGAGTCCAGATACGCAGTATTTT.

There are a few counts of this clonotype. V and J are TRBV19 and TRBJ2-2; TRBD1 matches at 7 bases. The CDR3 runs to 16 residues. V was pared by 3 bases and J by 4 bases, with 8 bases of the junction left unmatched. CDR1 is LNHDA and CDR2 is SQIVND in the germline V gene (reference sequence). The CDR3 region has the DNA TGTGCCAGTAGTATTTACGGGACAGCCCGCACCGGGGAGCTGTTTTTT. This sequence encodes CASSIYGTARTGELFF.

This clonotype has only a few counts. This sequence joins TRBV7-6 and TRBJ1-2; 9 bases map to TRBD1. J lost 4 bases, V lost 5 bases, and 5 bases had no gene match. The CDR3 contains 14 residues. CDR1 SGHVS and CDR2 FNYEAQ come from the germline V gene. The CDR3 nucleotides are TGTGCCAGCAGCCAAACGACAGGGGGCTATGGCTACACCTTC. Residues: CASSQTTGGYGYTF.

The chain uses TRBV6-6 and TRBJ2-3; D is undetermined. The CDR3 totals 15 residues. The V and J ends lost 4 bases and 0 bases respectively, with 11 bases between them. The V gene's germline CDR1 is MNHNY and CDR2 SVGAGI (reference sequence). Written as DNA, the CDR3 is TGTGCCAGCAGTTCGGCAGCTTCTAGCACAGATACGCAGTATTTT. Amino acids: CASSSAASSTDTQYF.

This clonotype was detected only a few times. The chain links TRBV10-3 to TRBJ1-6, with a tentative D call TRBD1 (6 bases). Germline assignment: CDR1 ENHRY and CDR2 SYGVKD. The V and J ends lost 3 bases and 11 bases respectively, with 17 bases between them. This CDR3 has 15 residues. CDR3 sequence reads: CAISDTAGAGAPLHF. The CDR3 DNA reads as TGTGCCATCAGTGACACAGCGGGGGCTGGGGCACCCCTCCACTTT.

The chain couples TRBV3-1 to TRBJ1-1; D uncertain. The CDR3 sequence is 14 residues long. From germline, CDR1 is LGHDT and CDR2 YNNKEL (reference sequence). Trimming removed 2 bases from V and 2 bases from J, with 9 bases in between. The CDR3 DNA sequence: TGTGCCAGCAGCCAATTCGCAGGAAACACTGAAGCTTTCTTT. It is translated as CASSQFAGNTEAFF.

This clonotype was seen more than once but under ten times. The chain combines TRBV11-2 with TRBJ2-7; TRBD1 is a possible D gene (5 bases). The ends were cut back, 2 bases at V and 2 bases at J, with 10 bases in the middle. This CDR3 has 14 residues. Germline loops: CDR1 SGHAT, CDR2 FQNNGV. CDR3 in DNA: TGTGCCAGCAGCTTAACGTCAGGGACCTACGAGCAGTACTTC. Its translation: CASSLTSGTYEQYF.

This clonotype came up many times. V and J are TRBV12-3 or TRBV12-4 and TRBJ2-7, with D unresolved. CDR3 length: 11 residues. Trimming removed 5 bases from V and 3 bases from J, with 5 bases in between. For the CDR3, the DNA is TGTGCCAGCAGTATGGGCTACGAGCAGTACTTC. Translating gives CASSMGYEQYF.